This TCR beta chain was recovered during a study of blood T cells in healthy people across ages (dated by TCRdb to 2014 to 2015). About the full investigation: In model experiments, template switching captured roughly one uniquely barcoded TCR beta cDNA molecule for every two T cells. The study analyzed two additional independent replicas of 1 million unique cDNA reads from the same blood draw for two donors, one aged 18 to 29 and one aged 80 or older. Using deep sequencing normalized with unique cDNA molecular identifiers, the study measured how TCR beta repertoire diversity changes with age. To avoid experimental bias, donors of different ages were spread randomly across the sequencing lanes. The donors were split into four age groups: young (average approximately 16 years), middle-aged (roughly 39), aged (roughly 65) and long-lived (over 80).

Details on this clonotype: Its cognate antigen has yet to be identified. Per-nucleotide qualities are absent, and no much larger clonotype sits a single base away.

The protocol used for the library was 5' RACE. Instrument on record: Illumina HiSeq 2500. A second PCR of about 7 to 12 cycles was run with a J-beta primer mix and a sample-barcoded 5' primer. A unique molecular identifier was introduced onto each TCR beta cDNA molecule by a template-switch 5' adaptor carrying 12 random nucleotides. At least 2.5 million CDR3-containing paired-end reads were obtained from each sample. First-strand cDNA synthesis was performed from all RNA using the Mint cDNA synthesis kit, with priming by a TRBC-specific oligonucleotide. All cDNA was treated with uracil-DNA glycosylase and then went through a first 18-cycle PCR with the universal primers M1SS and BC2_uni_R. The authors' analysis ran thus. Each sample was normalized by randomly selecting 1 million high-quality reads, each carrying a distinct molecular identifier. Instead of being binned into consensus sequences, reads that shared molecular identifiers were thrown out. MiTCR, run with a Q25 quality threshold and the strictest error-elimination algorithm, handled CDR3 identification, clonotype clustering and error correction. A nonparametric unseen species model with Euler transformation was used to estimate lower-bound total TCR beta diversity. TCRdb reprocessed the public reads (quality trimming at Q25 with fastp, clone calling with MiXCR) and kept in-frame beta chains. Each CDR3 protein gets just one entry, which takes the most common genes and DNA from the rows behind it. The V and J calls and clone size come from TCRdb's table, not from the authors' own analysis. A total of 380,000 or so distinct CDR3 sequences appear in this sample, approximately 51% of them only once. The ten top clones hold over 40% of the sample.

Donors were about 36 systemically healthy Caucasian individuals from Russia aged roughly 6 to 90 years. Each donor gave 8.5 to 10 milliliters of peripheral blood, collected into EDTA-treated Vacutainer tubes. Ficoll-Paque density-gradient centrifugation was used to isolate PBMCs, with at least 7 million obtained per sample. Total RNA, at least 6 micrograms per sample, was extracted from PBMCs with Trizol reagent. For every donor, flow cytometry on a PBMC aliquot measured the percentage of naive CD45RAhigh/CD27high T cells. Reading from cysteine to phenylalanine, the CDR3 counts 14 amino acids. Left in the record is the CDR3 DNA by itself, 42 bases read in frame from the first base. From the germline V gene (reference sequence), CDR1 is LNHDA and CDR2 is SQIVND. Germline trimming: 4 bases from V, 8 bases from J; junction bases outside gene matches: 3. The research as a whole found: Total diversity estimates from one million sequenced T cells were considered lower bounds and underestimates. Compared with the aged group, more naive CD4+ T cells, fewer expanded clones and increased TCR diversity were shown by the long-lived group, suggesting age selection. Because donor CMV infection status was unknown, age-related changes in expanded clonotypes were potentially confounded. A strong correlation was found between observed TCR beta diversity and the percentage of naive T cells measured by flow cytometry. Bulk unsorted PBMC profiling prevented conclusive comparison of naive and antigen-experienced compartments. As age increased, observed TCR beta diversity per million T cells dropped in a roughly linear way, and a significant reduction was already evident by age 40.

The specimen sequenced was blood. This clonotype was obtained from a man aged 55 to 70 in good health. Recombination joined TRBV19 with TRBJ1-6, with TRBD1 identical over 9 junction bases. The CDR3 protein sequence reads: CASSRTGADSPLHF. The bases are TGTGCCAGTAGTAGGACAGGGGCGGATTCACCCCTCCACTTT.